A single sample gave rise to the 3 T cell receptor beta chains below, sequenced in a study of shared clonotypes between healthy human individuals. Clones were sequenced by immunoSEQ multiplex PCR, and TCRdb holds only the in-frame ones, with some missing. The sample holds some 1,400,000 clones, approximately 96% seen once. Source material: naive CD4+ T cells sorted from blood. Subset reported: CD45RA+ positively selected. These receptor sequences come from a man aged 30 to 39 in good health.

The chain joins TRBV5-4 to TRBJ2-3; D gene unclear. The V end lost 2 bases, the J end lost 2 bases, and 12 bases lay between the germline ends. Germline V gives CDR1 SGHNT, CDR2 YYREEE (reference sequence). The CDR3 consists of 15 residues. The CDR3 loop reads CASSFTGRVTDTQYF. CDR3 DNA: TGTGCCAGCAGCTTCACGGGTAGGGTCACAGATACGCAGTATTTT.

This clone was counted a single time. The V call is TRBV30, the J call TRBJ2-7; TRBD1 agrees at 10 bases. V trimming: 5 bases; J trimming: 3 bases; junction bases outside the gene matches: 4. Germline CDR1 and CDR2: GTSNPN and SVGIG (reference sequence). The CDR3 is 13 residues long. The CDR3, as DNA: TGTGCCTGGGGGACAGGGGACCTCTACGAGCAGTACTTC. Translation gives CAWGTGDLYEQYF. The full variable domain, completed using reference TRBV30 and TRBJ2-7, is SQTIHQWPATLVQPVGSPLSLECTVEGTSNPNLYWYRQAAGRGLQLLFYSVGIGQISSEVPQNLSASRPQDRQFILSSKKLLLSDSGFYLCAWGTGDLYEQYFGPGTRLTVT.

CDR3 nucleotides: TGTGCCAGCAGTTTTGGAGCCAGGTTGGCCAATGAGCAGTTCTTC. Amino acid sequence: CASSFGARLANEQFF. This chain links TRBV27 with TRBJ2-1; D not certain. Trimming took off 3 bases at V and 6 bases at J, with 15 bases between the two ends. Germline loops: CDR1 MNHEY, CDR2 SMNVEV (reference sequence). This CDR3 region has 15 residues.